The clone carrying this T cell receptor beta chain has at least ten counts. The target antigen is unknown. Time point in this sample: sample taken at primary tumor resection. TCRs were sequenced from unsorted whole RNA of tumor, nontumor lung or PBMC. This entry is derived from a study of spatial heterogeneity in lung cancer. Notes on the study in general: Expanded intratumoral alpha and beta TCR counts tracked tumor mutation counts.

TCRdb re-called the 5' RACE reads through MiXCR, storing one row per CDR3 protein. This table has roughly 28,000 distinct CDR3 sequences, around 6.9% appearing once. This CDR3 is built from 16 residues. Trimming took off 5 bases at V and 0 bases at J, with 18 bases between the two ends. Germline V gene data show CDR1 as DFQATT and CDR2 as SNEGSKA (reference sequence). The receptor's source is a male donor with early-stage non-small cell lung cancer. The input for sequencing was lung tumor tissue, taken at surgery. The chain carries TRBV20-1 and TRBJ2-3; D is tentatively TRBD1 or TRBD2 (5 bases each). CDR3 residues: CSAPAGTVISTDTQYF. The CDR3 coding sequence is TGCAGTGCTCCGGCCGGGACGGTGATCAGCACAGATACGCAGTATTTT.